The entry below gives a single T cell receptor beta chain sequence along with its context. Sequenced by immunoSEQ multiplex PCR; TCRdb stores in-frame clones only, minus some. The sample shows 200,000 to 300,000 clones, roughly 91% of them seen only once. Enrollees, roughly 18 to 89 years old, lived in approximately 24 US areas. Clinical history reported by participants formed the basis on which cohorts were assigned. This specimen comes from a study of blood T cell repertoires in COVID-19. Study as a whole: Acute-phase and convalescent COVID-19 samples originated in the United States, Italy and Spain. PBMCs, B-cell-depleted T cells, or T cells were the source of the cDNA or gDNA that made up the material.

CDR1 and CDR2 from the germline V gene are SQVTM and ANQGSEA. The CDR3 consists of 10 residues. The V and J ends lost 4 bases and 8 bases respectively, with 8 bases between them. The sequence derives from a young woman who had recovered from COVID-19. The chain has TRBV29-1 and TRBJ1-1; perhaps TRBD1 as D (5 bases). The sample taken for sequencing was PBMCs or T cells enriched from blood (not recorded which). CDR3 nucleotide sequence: TGCAGCGTTGGGCAGGGAGAAGCTTTCTTT. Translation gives CSVGQGEAFF.